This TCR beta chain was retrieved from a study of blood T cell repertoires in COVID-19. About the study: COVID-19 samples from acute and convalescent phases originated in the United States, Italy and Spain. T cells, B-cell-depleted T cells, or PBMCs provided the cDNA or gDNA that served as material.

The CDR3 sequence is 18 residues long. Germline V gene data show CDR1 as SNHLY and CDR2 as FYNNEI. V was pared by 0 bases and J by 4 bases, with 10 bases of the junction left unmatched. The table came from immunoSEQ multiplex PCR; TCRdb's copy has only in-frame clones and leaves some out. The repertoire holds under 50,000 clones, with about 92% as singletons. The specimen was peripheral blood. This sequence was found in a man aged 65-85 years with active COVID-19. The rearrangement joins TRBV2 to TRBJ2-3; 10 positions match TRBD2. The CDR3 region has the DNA TGTGCCAGCAGTGAAGCGCGGGTAGCGGGGGGTGGCGCAGATACGCAGTATTTT. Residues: CASSEARVAGGGADTQYF. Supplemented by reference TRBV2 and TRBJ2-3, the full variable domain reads EPEVTQTPSHQVTQMGQEVILRCVPISNHLYFYWYRQILGQKVEFLVSFYNNEISEKSEIFDDQFSVERPDGSNFTLKIRSTKLEDSAMYFCASSEARVAGGGADTQYFGPGTRLTVL.